Listed below are T cell receptor beta chains from one sample, sequenced in a study of blood T cell repertoires in COVID-19. Data came from immunoSEQ multiplex PCR; TCRdb stores just in-frame clones and leaves some out. Among about 260,000 clones, over 80% were seen once, and the ten largest hold over 3.5%. Sequenced: PBMCs or T cells enriched from blood (not recorded which). Receptors originate from a woman younger than 45 with acute COVID-19. Both conserved end residues are part of each CDR3. D genes are given only for firm matches. Rows give clone size only sometimes, using once, few, many, or a class for an expanded clone.

TRBJ2-5	TRBV18	-	-	12	CASSPPGETQYF	TGTGCCAGCTCACCACCTGGCGAGACCCAGTACTTC
TRBJ2-1	TRBV5-8	-	TRBD2	14	CASSGAGSMDEQFF	TGTGCCAGCAGCGGAGCGGGAAGCATGGATGAGCAGTTCTTC
TRBJ2-2	TRBV28	once	TRBD1	15	CASTPTGRNTGELFF	TGTGCCAGCACCCCGACAGGGAGAAACACCGGGGAGCTGTTTTTT
TRBJ2-1	TRBV9	-	TRBD2	15	CASSGGGRIYNEQFF	TGTGCCAGCAGCGGCGGGGGACGGATCTACAATGAGCAGTTCTTC
TRBJ1-1	TRBV7-2	-	-	14	CASSLSAGNTEAFF	TGTGCCAGCAGCTTATCAGCGGGGAACACTGAAGCTTTCTTT
TRBJ2-7	TRBV5-5	once	TRBD2	17	CASSLFFNTGTNYEQYF	TGTGCCAGCAGCTTGTTTTTCAATACCGGGACTAACTACGAGCAGTACTTC
TRBJ2-7	TRBV28	-	-	12	CASSTSYYEQYF	TGTGCCAGCAGTACCTCCTACTACGAGCAGTACTTC
TRBJ2-2	TRBV7-8	-	-	15	CASSFEFVNTGELFF	TGTGCCAGCAGCTTTGAGTTTGTGAACACCGGGGAGCTGTTTTTT
TRBJ2-1	TRBV15	-	TRBD1	13	CATSRADRVEQFF	TGTGCCACCAGCAGAGCAGACAGGGTTGAGCAGTTCTTC
TRBJ2-1	TRBV27	-	TRBD2	16	CASSLDGLVYYNEQFF	TGTGCCAGCAGTTTGGACGGACTAGTTTACTACAATGAGCAGTTCTTC
TRBJ2-2	TRBV30	-	-	11	CAWSVIGELFF	TGTGCCTGGAGTGTTATCGGGGAGCTGTTTTTT
TRBJ2-3	TRBV2	-	TRBD2	17	CASSESGRLIRTDTQYF	TGTGCCAGCAGTGAGAGCGGGAGGCTTATCCGCACAGATACGCAGTATTTT
TRBJ1-4	TRBV7-2	-	TRBD1	17	CASSLGFLGTGNEKLFF	TGTGCCAGCAGCTTAGGTTTTTTGGGGACAGGAAATGAAAAACTGTTTTTT
TRBJ2-5	TRBV12-3/TRBV12-4	-	TRBD2	13	CASRLAGVETQYF	TGTGCCAGCAGACTAGCGGGAGTGGAGACCCAGTACTTC
TRBJ1-5	TRBV7-9	-	-	12	CASSLDLQPQHF	TGTGCCAGCAGCCTAGATCTCCAGCCCCAGCATTTT
TRBJ2-7	TRBV2	once	TRBD2	16	CASSERGSGLPYEQYF	TGTGCCAGCAGTGAAAGGGGTAGCGGGCTCCCCTACGAGCAGTACTTC
TRBJ1-1	TRBV2	-	-	11	CASSEYSILFF	TGTGCCAGCAGTGAATACAGCATCCTTTTCTTT
TRBJ2-5	TRBV24-1	-	TRBD1	15	CATSDRGTGQETQYF	TGTGCCACCAGTGACCGGGGGACAGGCCAAGAGACCCAGTACTTC
TRBJ2-3	TRBV10-1	once	TRBD2	19	CASSPTTSGRGNITDTQYF	TGCGCCAGCAGTCCCACGACTAGCGGGAGGGGGAACATCACAGATACGCAGTATTTT
TRBJ2-1	TRBV19	-	-	16	CASSIASGVPYNEQFF	TGTGCCAGTAGTATAGCGTCGGGAGTGCCCTACAATGAGCAGTTCTTC
TRBJ2-2	TRBV27	-	TRBD2	15	CASSWDYRNTGELFF	TGTGCCAGCAGTTGGGACTACCGGAACACCGGGGAGCTGTTTTTT
TRBJ2-3	TRBV28	-	TRBD2	15	CASSLRTSGSNTQYF	TGTGCCAGCAGTTTAAGGACTAGCGGGAGTAATACGCAGTATTTT
TRBJ2-1	TRBV29-1	-	TRBD2	14	CSVGGLAGANEQFF	TGCAGCGTGGGGGGGCTAGCGGGAGCGAATGAGCAGTTCTTC
TRBJ1-5	TRBV2	-	TRBD1	15	CASTSFDRDHEPQHF	TGTGCCAGCACTTCCTTCGACAGGGATCATGAGCCCCAGCATTTT
TRBJ1-1	TRBV9	-	-	14	CASSAQGGSTEAFF	TGTGCCAGCAGCGCTCAGGGAGGAAGCACTGAAGCTTTCTTT
TRBJ2-1	TRBV2	-	TRBD2	17	CASSGARTSGRYNEQFF	TGTGCCAGCAGTGGGGCCAGGACTAGCGGGAGGTACAATGAGCAGTTCTTC
TRBJ2-7	TRBV5-6	-	TRBD1	15	CASSSNDRATYEQYF	TGTGCCAGCAGCTCTAATGACAGGGCCACCTACGAGCAGTACTTC
TRBJ2-1	TRBV27	-	-	15	CASNPGDGKLGEQFF	TGTGCCAGCAACCCCGGGGATGGGAAATTGGGGGAGCAGTTCTTC
TRBJ1-1	TRBV12-5	-	TRBD1	13	CASASQGGLGAFF	TGTGCTAGTGCCTCCCAAGGGGGCTTGGGAGCTTTCTTT
TRBJ1-1	TRBV2	-	-	13	CASSGGVSTEAFF	TGTGCCAGCAGTGGCGGGGTGAGCACTGAAGCTTTCTTT
TRBJ2-1	TRBV4-1	-	-	15	CASSQVTGKGGEQFF	TGCGCCAGCAGCCAAGTGACAGGGAAGGGGGGTGAGCAGTTCTTC
TRBJ2-7	TRBV6-5	few	TRBD1	14	CASRATGGGYEQYF	TGTGCCAGCAGGGCGACAGGGGGCGGATACGAGCAGTACTTC
TRBJ2-1	TRBV18	-	TRBD2	15	CASSPLAGSYNEQFF	TGTGCCAGCTCACCCCTAGCGGGTTCCTACAATGAGCAGTTCTTC
TRBJ2-2	TRBV28	-	-	13	CASTNPLSGELFF	TGTGCCAGCACTAACCCTCTATCCGGGGAGCTGTTTTTT
TRBJ1-5	TRBV28	-	TRBD1	17	CASSTTTGGERGQPQHF	TGTGCCAGCAGTACTACGACAGGGGGAGAAAGAGGACAGCCCCAGCATTTT
TRBJ2-1	TRBV4-3	-	TRBD2	17	CASSQEYMGLVYNEQFF	TGCGCCAGCAGCCAAGAGTACATGGGACTAGTCTACAATGAGCAGTTCTTC
TRBJ2-3	TRBV2	-	TRBD2	14	CASNINGGEDTQYF	TGTGCCAGCAATATAAATGGGGGGGAGGATACGCAGTATTTT
TRBJ1-2	TRBV6-1	-	-	14	CASSEADRTRGYTF	TGTGCCAGCAGTGAAGCTGACAGAACCCGTGGCTACACCTTC
TRBJ1-4	TRBV15	-	-	16	CATSRDADITSEKLFF	TGTGCCACCAGCAGAGATGCCGACATTACCAGTGAAAAACTGTTTTTT
TRBJ2-7	TRBV4-2	-	-	11	CASSQGNEQYF	TGTGCCAGCAGCCAAGGTAACGAGCAGTACTTC
TRBJ2-4	TRBV6-5	-	-	16	CASSYAPGPAKNIQYF	TGTGCCAGCAGTTACGCTCCAGGGCCCGCCAAAAACATTCAGTACTTC
TRBJ1-2	TRBV4-1	-	-	15	CASSQVGQNPYGYTF	TGCGCCAGCAGCCAAGTCGGACAGAACCCCTATGGCTACACCTTC
TRBJ2-1	TRBV11-3	-	TRBD2	15	CASSSIAGGRNEQFF	TGTGCCAGCAGTTCCATAGCGGGAGGTAGGAATGAGCAGTTCTTC
TRBJ1-4	TRBV5-5	-	-	16	CASSHSSVATNEKLFF	TGTGCCAGCAGCCATAGCAGCGTTGCAACTAATGAAAAACTGTTTTTT
TRBJ2-7	TRBV5-4	-	TRBD2	15	CASSLGLAGIHEQYF	TGTGCCAGCAGCCTGGGACTAGCGGGAATTCACGAGCAGTACTTC
TRBJ2-1	TRBV10-3	-	-	13	CAISELLTNEQFF	TGTGCCATCAGTGAGTTACTCACCAATGAGCAGTTCTTC
TRBJ2-1	TRBV27	-	TRBD2	16	CASGASLSGSGDEQFF	TGTGCCAGCGGTGCCTCGTTAAGCGGGAGTGGGGATGAGCAGTTCTTC
TRBJ2-2	TRBV29-1	few	-	15	CSVVLGGQNTGELFF	TGCAGCGTTGTCCTGGGCGGGCAGAACACCGGGGAGCTGTTTTTT
TRBJ1-2	TRBV6-4	-	TRBD1	15	CASSGTSQGYYGYTF	TGTGCCAGCAGTGGCACTTCACAGGGGTACTATGGCTACACCTTC
TRBJ2-3	TRBV20-1	-	TRBD2	15	CSASMPSGRVDTQYF	TGCAGTGCTAGTATGCCTAGCGGGAGGGTTGATACGCAGTATTTT
TRBJ2-2	TRBV19	-	-	13	CASTDRGTGELFF	TGTGCCAGTACGGATCGGGGCACCGGGGAGCTGTTTTTT
TRBJ1-1	TRBV30	few	-	14	CAWSVTGTNSEAFF	TGTGCCTGGAGTGTCACAGGGACGAATTCTGAAGCTTTCTTT
TRBJ2-4	TRBV6-5	-	-	14	CASSRDLAKNIQYF	TGTGCCAGCAGTCGGGATCTCGCCAAAAACATTCAGTACTTC
TRBJ2-2	TRBV10-1	-	TRBD1	17	CASSESLGTGYTGELFF	TGCGCCAGCAGTGAGTCCTTAGGGACAGGGTACACCGGGGAGCTGTTTTTT
TRBJ1-1	TRBV3-1/TRBV3-2	-	-	13	CASSPDMNTEAFF	TGTGCCAGCAGCCCGGACATGAACACTGAAGCTTTCTTT
TRBJ1-4	TRBV5-5	-	-	15	CASSLVGALGEKLFF	TGTGCCAGCAGCTTGGTTGGGGCCCTCGGTGAAAAACTGTTTTTT
TRBJ2-2	TRBV7-9	few	TRBD2	16	CASSSVSGANTGELFF	TGTGCCAGCAGCTCTGTCAGCGGGGCGAACACCGGGGAGCTGTTTTTT
TRBJ1-5	TRBV27	-	TRBD1	13	CATGTGGYQPQHF	TGTGCCACAGGAACAGGGGGGTACCAGCCCCAGCATTTT